A selection of T cell receptor beta chains follows, all from one sample in a study of cytomegalovirus exposure and HLA in healthy donors. Profiling relied on immunoSEQ multiplex PCR, and the TCRdb table lists in-frame clones only, not all of them. The sample has some 190,000 clones, about 87% seen once. Sample: PBMCs. These receptor sequences come from a man between 25 and 39 years old in good health and CMV-seronegative. Each CDR3 is given with its conserved first and last residue. Each record gives: J gene, V gene, CDR3 protein.

TRBJ2-1 | TRBV10-3 | CAISEYPSGSGVGQFF
TRBJ1-4 | TRBV5-6 | CASSFVSAGLPFF
TRBJ2-5 | TRBV25-1 | CASSELVGQIQETQYF
TRBJ1-5 | TRBV2 | CASGRDSSNQPQHF
TRBJ1-4 | TRBV7-9 | CASSPRQGVNEKLFF
TRBJ2-1 | TRBV5-8 | CASSLARGLWDEQFF
TRBJ1-6 | TRBV7-9 | CSSSLFGTGNSPLHF
TRBJ2-7 | TRBV7-2 | CASSLGGSVNEQYF
TRBJ1-5 | TRBV6-5 | CASSYKGAVQPQHF
TRBJ1-1 | TRBV19 | CASKNTEAFF
TRBJ2-1 | TRBV4-1 | CASSPRLADHNEQFF
TRBJ2-1 | TRBV15 | CATSYSGGRAGGEQFF
TRBJ1-2 | TRBV28 | CASVGQGTFGYTF
TRBJ1-1 | TRBV30 | CAWSVLDSMNTEAFF
TRBJ2-1 | TRBV27 | CASSPRWVAAWDEQFF
TRBJ2-3 | TRBV5-1 | CASSLYASGRSGDTQYF
TRBJ2-2 | TRBV6-5 | CASSYFSGTNTGELFF
TRBJ1-3 | TRBV19 | CASIRRDRRKGWPGNTIYF
TRBJ2-6 | TRBV4-3 | CASSQGLGDSGANGLTF
TRBJ1-6 | TRBV28 | CASRSKRRVGNSPLHF
TRBJ2-5 | TRBV28 | CASPLWANREETQYF
TRBJ1-5 | TRBV5-5 | CASSVTGDQPQHF
TRBJ1-1 | TRBV7-9 | CASSTGPSGAFF
TRBJ1-3 | TRBV6-5 | CASSSGQAGNTIYF
TRBJ1-1 | TRBV7-9 | CASSVGDSWTEAFF
TRBJ1-2 | TRBV30 | CAWILQGFRGYTF
TRBJ1-1 | TRBV4-2 | CASSQADRGTEAFF